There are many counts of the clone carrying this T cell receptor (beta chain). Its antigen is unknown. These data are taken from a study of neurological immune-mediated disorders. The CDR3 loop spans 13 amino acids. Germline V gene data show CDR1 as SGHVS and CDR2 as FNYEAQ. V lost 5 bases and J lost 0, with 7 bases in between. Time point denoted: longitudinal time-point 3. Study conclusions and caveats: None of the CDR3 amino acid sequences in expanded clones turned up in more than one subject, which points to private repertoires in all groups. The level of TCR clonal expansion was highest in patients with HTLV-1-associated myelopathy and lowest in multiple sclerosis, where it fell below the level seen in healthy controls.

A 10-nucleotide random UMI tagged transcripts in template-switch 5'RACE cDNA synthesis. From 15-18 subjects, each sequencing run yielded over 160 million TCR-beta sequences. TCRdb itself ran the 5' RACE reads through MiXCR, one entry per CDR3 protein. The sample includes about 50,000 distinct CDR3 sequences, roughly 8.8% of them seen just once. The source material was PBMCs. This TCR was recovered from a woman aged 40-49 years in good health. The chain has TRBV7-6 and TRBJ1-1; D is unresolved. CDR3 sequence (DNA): TGTGCCAGCAGCAATACAGTGAACACTGAAGCTTTCTTT. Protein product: CASSNTVNTEAFF. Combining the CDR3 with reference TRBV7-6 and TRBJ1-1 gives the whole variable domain GAGVSQSPRYKVTKRGQDVALRCDPISGHVSLYWYRQALGQGPEFLTYFNYEAQQDKSGLPNDRFSAERPEGSISTLTIQRTEQRDSAMYRCASSNTVNTEAFFGQGTRLTVV.